The present entry profiles one T cell receptor (beta chain) with its context. The antigen remains undetermined. TCRdb re-called the 5' RACE reads through MiXCR, storing one row per CDR3 protein. Here the sample spans under 250,000 distinct CDR3 sequences, 15% to 17% being singletons. The ends lost 0 bases at V and 8 bases at J; junction bases unmatched: 4. Germline V gives CDR1 LGHNA, CDR2 YNFKEQ. The CDR3 is 15 amino acids. This sample is part of a study of T-cell memory formation after mild COVID-19. The study, taken as a whole, reports: Some clones that responded were present in memory (sampled pre-infection), which suggests cross-reactive memory joined.

The chain is built from TRBV4-2 and TRBJ2-3; 11 bases line up with TRBD2. The sequence was collected from an adult woman who had mild COVID-19 (a few samples of this study predate the infection). Cell type and time point are not known. Sequencing input: PBMCs or a T cell subset sorted from them (not recorded which). The CDR3 sequence: CASSQDRLAGSTQYF. The CDR3 DNA sequence: TGTGCCAGCAGCCAAGATAGACTAGCGGGAAGTACGCAGTATTTT.